This record looks at one T cell receptor beta chain sequence and its context. These data are taken from a study of control samples from healthy donors and cancer patients. This table comes from immunoSEQ multiplex PCR, and its TCRdb copy is limited to in-frame clones, with some not included. The table has almost 85,000 clones, 94% seen once; the top ten hold 4.5% to 6%. The germline V gene encodes CDR1 ENHRY and CDR2 SYGVKD. This CDR3 is 13 amino acids long. The germline V and J ends were trimmed by 10 bases and 4 bases, with 17 bases remaining between them. The TCR comes from a woman aged 18-29 years in good health. V and J are TRBV10-3 and TRBJ2-7; tentatively, D is TRBD2 (5 bases). The sequenced sample was blood. The CDR3 region has the DNA TGTGCCACCGCCGCGATCCGGGATTACGAGCAGTACTTC. Translating it yields CATAAIRDYEQYF.